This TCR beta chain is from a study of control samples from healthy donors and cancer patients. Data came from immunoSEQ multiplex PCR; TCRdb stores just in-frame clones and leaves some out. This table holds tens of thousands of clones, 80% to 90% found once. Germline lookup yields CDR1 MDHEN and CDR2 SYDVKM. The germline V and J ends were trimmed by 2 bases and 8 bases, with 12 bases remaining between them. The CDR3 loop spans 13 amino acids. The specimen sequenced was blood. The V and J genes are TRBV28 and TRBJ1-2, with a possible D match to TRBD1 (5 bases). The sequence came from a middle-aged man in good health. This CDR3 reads CASSLGEGQGYTF. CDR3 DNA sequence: TGTGCCAGCAGTTTAGGAGAGGGGCAAGGCTACACCTTC.